The next 26 T cell receptor beta chains were all read from a single sample in a study of blood T cell repertoires in COVID-19. Produced via immunoSEQ multiplex PCR; TCRdb's table is partial and in-frame only. The top ten clones hold 6.9% of a sample with 250,000 to 300,000 clones, approximately 88% of them seen once. The sample taken for sequencing was peripheral blood. These receptor sequences come from a woman in her twenties or thirties who had recovered from COVID-19.

The table lists this clone with a count of one. The rearrangement joins TRBV2 to TRBJ2-5; tentatively, D is TRBD2 (5 bases). Germline V lookup: CDR1 SNHLY, CDR2 FYNNEI. CDR3 length equals 12 residues. CDR3 loop: CARGNSQETQYF. The CDR3 DNA is TGTGCAAGAGGGAACAGCCAAGAGACCCAGTACTTC.

Only one count was recorded for this clone. The gene calls are TRBV7-9 and TRBJ2-5; 8 bases agree with TRBD1. Germline assignment: CDR1 SEHNR and CDR2 FQNEAQ (reference sequence). The length of the CDR3 is 14 residues. J lost 4 bases, V lost 5 bases, and 6 bases had no gene match. The CDR3 DNA follows: TGTGCCAGCAGCCCCCCAGGGGGCGTAGAGACCCAGTACTTC. Translation gives CASSPPGGVETQYF. The entire variable domain, with the rest obtained from reference TRBV7-9 and TRBJ2-5, is as follows: DTGVSQNPRHKITKRGQNVTFRCDPISEHNRLYWYRQTLGQGPEFLTYFQNEAQLEKSRLLSDRFSAERPKGSFSTLEIQRTEQGDSAMYLCASSPPGGVETQYFGPGTRLLVL.

V is TRBV30 and J is TRBJ1-5; D not certain. This CDR3 has 14 amino acids. CDR1 and CDR2 (germline): GTSNPN, SVGIG (reference sequence). Trimming stripped 0 bases from V and 4 bases from J, with 10 bases between. The CDR3 spells CAWSVLGLNQPQHF. CDR3 nucleotides: TGTGCCTGGAGTGTACTAGGGCTTAATCAGCCCCAGCATTTT.

The V gene is TRBV15, the J gene TRBJ2-2; no definite D call. V gave up 0 bases and J gave up 6 bases, with 8 bases separating them. The CDR3 totals 14 residues. Germline-derived CDR1 and CDR2 are LNHNV and YYDKDF (reference sequence). Here the CDR3 DNA reads TGTGCCACCAGCAGAGACATAGCAGCCGGGGAGCTGTTTTTT. This encodes CATSRDIAAGELFF.

The V call is TRBV7-2, the J call TRBJ2-3, with 10 bases lining up with TRBD1. V lost 3 bases and J lost 5; bases outside the gene matches: 5. CDR1 SGHTA and CDR2 FQGNSA come from the germline V gene. The CDR3 totals 15 residues. The CDR3 here is CASSFWTGGGDTQYF. The CDR3 nucleotides are TGTGCCAGCAGCTTTTGGACAGGGGGAGGAGATACGCAGTATTTT.

The V call is TRBV7-2, the J call TRBJ1-4; tentatively, D is TRBD1 (6 bases). CDR1 and CDR2 (germline): SGHTA, FQGNSA. The V end lost 5 bases, the J end lost 3 bases, and 13 bases lay between the germline ends. The CDR3 covers 15 residues. In DNA, the CDR3 is TGTGCCAGCAGCCTGGGGGGGCGGGCTAATGAAAAACTGTTTTTT. Translation: CASSLGGRANEKLFF.

V is TRBV5-4 and J is TRBJ2-3, with 15 bases aligning to TRBD2. There are 15 residues in the CDR3. From germline, CDR1 is SGHNT and CDR2 YYREEE (reference sequence). Trimming at V came to 4 bases and at J to 6 bases, leaving 3 bases not matched to a gene. CDR3 residues: CASSAGLAGGDTQYF. The CDR3 DNA reads TGTGCCAGCAGCGCCGGACTAGCGGGGGGGGATACGCAGTATTTT. Combining the CDR3 with reference TRBV5-4 and TRBJ2-3 gives the whole variable domain ETGVTQSPTHLIKTRGQQVTLRCSSQSGHNTVSWYQQALGQGPQFIFQYYREEENGRGNFPPRFSGLQFPNYSSELNVNALELDDSALYLCASSAGLAGGDTQYFGPGTRLTVL.

The V gene is TRBV5-4, the J gene TRBJ1-2, with 7 bases fitting TRBD1. The germline CDR1 and CDR2 sequences are SGHNT and YYREEE (reference sequence). There are 13 residues in the CDR3. Germline trimming cut 4 bases from V and 8 bases from J; bases unmatched to any gene: 8. The CDR3 reads CASSTDRVRGYTF. The CDR3 DNA is TGTGCCAGCAGCACTGACAGGGTACGCGGCTACACCTTC.

The chain joins TRBV2 to TRBJ1-5, with 7 bases aligning to TRBD1. In germline, CDR1 is SNHLY, CDR2 FYNNEI. Unmatched junction bases numbered 7, after V lost 4 bases and J lost 1 base. This CDR3 spans 16 amino acids. CDR3 in amino acids: CASSGSTGNSNQPQHF. CDR3 sequence (DNA): TGTGCCAGCAGTGGATCGACAGGGAACAGCAATCAGCCCCAGCATTTT.

This rearrangement joins TRBV7-9 to TRBJ1-1, with 7 positions matching TRBD1. Per the germline V gene, CDR1 is SEHNR and CDR2 is FQNEAQ (reference sequence). The CDR3 sequence is 13 residues long. V lost 3 bases, J lost 4 bases, and 2 bases stayed unmatched. The CDR3 here is CASSFRDSTEAFF. The CDR3 coding sequence is TGTGCCAGCAGCTTCCGGGACAGCACTGAAGCTTTCTTT.

V usage is TRBV11-2 and J usage is TRBJ2-5, with 8 positions matching TRBD2. CDR3 length: 13 amino acids. With V trimmed by 3 bases and J by 5 bases, 2 bases remained unmatched. Per the germline V gene, CDR1 is SGHAT and CDR2 is FQNNGV. Here the CDR3 DNA reads TGTGCCAGCAGCTTTCAGCGGGGGGAGACCCAGTACTTC. Encoded protein: CASSFQRGETQYF.

The J gene is TRBJ2-3, the V gene TRBV5-1, with 8 nucleotides matching TRBD2. Germline trimming cut 4 bases from V and 3 bases from J; bases unmatched to any gene: 10. Germline assignment: CDR1 SGHRS and CDR2 YFSETQ. This CDR3 is built from 16 residues. CDR3 coding DNA: TGCGCCAGCAGCCCTGAACGGGGGGGAGGGACAGATACGCAGTATTTT. Its translation: CASSPERGGGTDTQYF.

Only one count was recorded for this clone. The chain uses TRBV13 and TRBJ2-7, with D tentatively TRBD1 (6 bases). The CDR3 runs to 13 residues. The germline V gene encodes CDR1 PRHDT and CDR2 FYEKMQ (reference sequence). Trimming shortened V by 5 bases and J by 4 bases, and 12 bases separated the two germline ends. The CDR3 is CASSRTDRYEQYF. The CDR3 DNA is TGTGCCAGCAGCCGGACAGATCGGTACGAGCAGTACTTC.

This chain joins TRBV24-1 and TRBJ2-3; possible D gene TRBD2, 5 bases. The germline V and J ends were trimmed by 8 bases and 4 bases, with 12 bases remaining between them. CDR3 size: 13 residues. In germline, CDR1 is KGHDR, CDR2 SFDVKD. CDR3 in DNA: TGTGCCACCAACCCCACCGGGGCAGATACGCAGTATTTT. Translating it yields CATNPTGADTQYF.

This clone was found a few times. The rearrangement uses TRBV6-2 or TRBV6-3 and TRBJ2-3; maybe TRBD2 (6 bases). Germline CDR1 is MNHEY and CDR2 is SVGEGT. The CDR3 has 11 residues. Trimming pared 5 bases from V and 8 bases from J, leaving 8 bases between. The CDR3 protein is CASSRGGTQYF. The CDR3, as DNA: TGTGCCAGCAGTCGGGGAGGTACGCAGTATTTT.

The chain employs TRBV19 and TRBJ2-3; D is ambiguous. CDR3 length: 14 amino acids. Germline CDR1 reads LNHDA; CDR2 reads SQIVND (reference sequence). V gave up 3 bases and J gave up 0 bases, with 7 bases separating them. The DNA of the CDR3 is TGTGCCAGTAGTATTGGTCAGAGCACAGATACGCAGTATTTT. This translates into CASSIGQSTDTQYF.

The CDR3 coding sequence is TGTGCCAGCAGCCCTAGGAGAATGAACACTGAAGCTTTCTTT. This codes for CASSPRRMNTEAFF. The V gene is TRBV7-2, the J gene TRBJ1-1; D gene uncertain. V lost 5 bases to trimming and J lost 0 bases, with 10 bases between them. Looked up from germline, CDR1 is SGHTA and CDR2 is FQGNSA. CDR3 length equals 14 residues. The full variable domain, completed using reference TRBV7-2 and TRBJ1-1, is GAGVSQSPSNKVTEKGKDVELRCDPISGHTALYWYRQSLGQGLEFLIYFQGNSAPDKSGLPSDRFSAERTGGSVSTLTIQRTQQEDSAVYLCASSPRRMNTEAFFGQGTRLTVV.

The chain uses TRBV4-1 and TRBJ1-1; TRBD1 matches at 12 bases. CDR1 and CDR2 (germline): MGHRA, YSYEKL. The CDR3 runs 17 residues. V was clipped by 3 bases and J by 0 bases; unmatched bases: 5. The CDR3 spells CASSQGQGAFMNTEAFF. The CDR3 DNA is TGCGCCAGCAGCCAGGGACAGGGGGCTTTCATGAACACTGAAGCTTTCTTT.

This chain links TRBV11-2 with TRBJ1-5; no clear D. V lost 1 base, J lost 7 bases, and 8 bases lay in between. The CDR3 contains 13 residues. Germline assignment: CDR1 SGHAT and CDR2 FQNNGV. The CDR3 nucleotides are TGTGCCAGCAGCTTAGTTAGCGGGCAGCCCCAGCATTTT. It yields the protein CASSLVSGQPQHF.

V is TRBV30 and J is TRBJ1-2; maybe TRBD1 (6 bases). The germline V gene has CDR1 GTSNPN and CDR2 SVGIG (reference sequence). The CDR3 length is 16 residues. V lost 0 bases to trimming and J lost 5 bases, with 19 bases between them. CDR3 sequence (DNA): TGTGCCTGGAGTGTACATCTGAGAGGGGGGGATTATGGCTACACCTTC. Residues: CAWSVHLRGGDYGYTF.

V and J are TRBV28 and TRBJ2-1; perhaps TRBD2 as D (6 bases). Germline V lookup: CDR1 MDHEN, CDR2 SYDVKM. V lost 10 bases, J lost 5 bases, and 12 bases lay in between. This CDR3 is 12 amino acids long. This CDR3 reads CATRLDHNEQFF. DNA of the CDR3: TGTGCCACCAGACTAGACCACAATGAGCAGTTCTTC.

The V and J genes are TRBV7-3 and TRBJ2-2, with 11 bases fitting TRBD2. Germline trimming cut 8 bases from V and 2 bases from J; bases unmatched to any gene: 1. Germline V gene sequence: CDR1 SGHTA, CDR2 FQGTGA. The CDR3 is 14 amino acids. The CDR3 DNA sequence: TGTGCCAGCGGGACTAGCGGAAACACCGGGGAGCTGTTTTTT. Its translation is CASGTSGNTGELFF.

The chain couples TRBV18 to TRBJ2-2; D possibly corresponds to TRBD1 (6 bases). Trimming removed 5 bases at V and 0 bases at J, with 10 bases between. From germline, CDR1 is KGHSH and CDR2 LQKENI. This CDR3 is built from 15 residues. Here the CDR3 reads CASSSGTPNTGELFF. The CDR3 nucleotides are TGTGCCAGCTCATCCGGGACACCGAACACCGGGGAGCTGTTTTTT.

This rearrangement joins TRBV5-1 to TRBJ2-5; 7 bases align to TRBD2. With V trimmed by 5 bases and J by 2 bases, 6 bases remained unmatched. The germline CDR1 and CDR2 sequences are SGHRS and YFSETQ. The length of the CDR3 is 14 residues. In nucleotides, the CDR3 is TGCGCCAGCAGGTTAAGCGGGGCACAAGAGACCCAGTACTTC. Translating gives CASRLSGAQETQYF.

The J gene is TRBJ1-6, the V gene TRBV30; D remains ambiguous. The V gene lost 3 bases and the J gene lost 0 bases, with 9 bases spanning the gap. In germline, CDR1 is GTSNPN, CDR2 SVGIG (reference sequence). The CDR3 spans 15 residues. The CDR3 sequence: CAWRERGSYNSPLHF. In nucleotides, the CDR3 is TGTGCCTGGAGGGAACGGGGCTCCTATAATTCACCCCTCCACTTT.

Concerning this clone itself: The same CDR3 can be traced to other DNA sequences in this sample. J is TRBJ2-7 and V is TRBV28, with TRBD2 identical over 8 bases. The CDR3 totals 14 residues. Germline trimming cut 1 base from V and 3 bases from J; bases unmatched to any gene: 2. CDR1 and CDR2 from the germline V gene are MDHEN and SYDVKM. CDR3 DNA sequence: TGTGCCAGCAGTTTATCGGGGGGGAGCTACGAGCAGTACTTC. Translating it yields CASSLSGGSYEQYF.